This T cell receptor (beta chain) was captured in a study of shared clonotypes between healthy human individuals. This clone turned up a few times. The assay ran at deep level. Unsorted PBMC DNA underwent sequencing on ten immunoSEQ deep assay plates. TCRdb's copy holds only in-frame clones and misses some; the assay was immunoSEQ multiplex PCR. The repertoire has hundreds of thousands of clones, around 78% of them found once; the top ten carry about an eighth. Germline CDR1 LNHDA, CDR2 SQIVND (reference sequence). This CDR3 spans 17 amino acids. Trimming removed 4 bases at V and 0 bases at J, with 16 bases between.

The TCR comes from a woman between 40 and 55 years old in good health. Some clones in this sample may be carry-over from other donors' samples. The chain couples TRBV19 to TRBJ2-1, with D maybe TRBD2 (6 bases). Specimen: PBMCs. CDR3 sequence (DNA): TGTGCCAGTAGTACCAAATCTAGCGCCCACTCCTACAATGAGCAGTTCTTC. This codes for CASSTKSSAHSYNEQFF.